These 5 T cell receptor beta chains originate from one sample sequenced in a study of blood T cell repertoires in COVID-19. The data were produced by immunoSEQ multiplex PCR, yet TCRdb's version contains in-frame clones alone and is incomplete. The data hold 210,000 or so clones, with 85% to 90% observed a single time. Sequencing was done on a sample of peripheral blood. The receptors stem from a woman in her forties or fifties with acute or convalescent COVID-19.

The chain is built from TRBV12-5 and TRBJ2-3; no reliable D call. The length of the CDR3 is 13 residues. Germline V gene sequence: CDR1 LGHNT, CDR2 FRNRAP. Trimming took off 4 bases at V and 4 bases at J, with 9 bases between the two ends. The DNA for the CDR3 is TGTGCTAGTGGTTGGAAGCTAGCAGATACGCAGTATTTT. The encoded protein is CASGWKLADTQYF.

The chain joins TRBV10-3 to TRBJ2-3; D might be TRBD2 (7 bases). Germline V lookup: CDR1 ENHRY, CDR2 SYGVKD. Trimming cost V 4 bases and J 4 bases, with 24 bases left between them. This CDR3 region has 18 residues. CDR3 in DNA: TGTGCCATCAGTGGAAACGGGGGGCCATTATTTCTGGCAGATACGCAGTATTTT. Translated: CAISGNGGPLFLADTQYF.

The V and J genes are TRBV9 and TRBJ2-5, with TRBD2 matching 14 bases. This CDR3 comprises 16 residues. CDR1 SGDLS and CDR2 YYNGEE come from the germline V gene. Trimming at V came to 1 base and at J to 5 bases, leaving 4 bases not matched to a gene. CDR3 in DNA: TGTGCCAGCAGCGTAATGGGACTAGCGGGAGCGGAGACCCAGTACTTC. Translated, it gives CASSVMGLAGAETQYF.

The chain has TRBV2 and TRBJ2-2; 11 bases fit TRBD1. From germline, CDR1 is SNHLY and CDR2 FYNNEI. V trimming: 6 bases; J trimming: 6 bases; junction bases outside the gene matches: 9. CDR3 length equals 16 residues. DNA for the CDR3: TGTGCCAGCAGGACCGACGGGACAGGGGGATCCGGGGAGCTGTTTTTT. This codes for CASRTDGTGGSGELFF.

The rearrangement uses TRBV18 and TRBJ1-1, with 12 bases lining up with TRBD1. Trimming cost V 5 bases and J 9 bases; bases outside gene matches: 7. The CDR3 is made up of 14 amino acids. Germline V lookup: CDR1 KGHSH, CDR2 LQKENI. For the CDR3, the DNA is TGTGCCAGCTCAAAGGGACAGGGGGCTCTGCAAGCTTTCTTT. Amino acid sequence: CASSKGQGALQAFF.